This TCR beta chain was identified during a study of T-cell memory formation after mild COVID-19. Study-wide points: SARS-CoV-2 specificity was not confirmed for second-wave clones peaking on day 37. The study detected some responding clones in pre-infection memory, suggesting cross-reactive memory joined.

The CDR3 is made up of 13 amino acids. Germline V gene data show CDR1 as DFQATT and CDR2 as SNEGSKA (reference sequence). The ends lost 6 bases at V and 3 bases at J; junction bases unmatched: 5. This clonotype was seen only a few times. The antigen is not known. TCRdb redid the calling of the 5' RACE reads with MiXCR, one entry per CDR3 protein. The sample lists about half a million distinct CDR3 sequences; about 20% were seen once. This receptor was identified in an adult woman who had mild COVID-19 (a few samples of this study predate the infection). Cell type and time point are not known. The source material was PBMCs or a T cell subset sorted from them (not recorded which). The chain uses TRBV20-1 and TRBJ2-5, with 9 bases that match TRBD2. The CDR3 is CSADVAGEETQYF. DNA of the CDR3: TGCAGTGCCGACGTAGCGGGGGAAGAGACCCAGTACTTC.